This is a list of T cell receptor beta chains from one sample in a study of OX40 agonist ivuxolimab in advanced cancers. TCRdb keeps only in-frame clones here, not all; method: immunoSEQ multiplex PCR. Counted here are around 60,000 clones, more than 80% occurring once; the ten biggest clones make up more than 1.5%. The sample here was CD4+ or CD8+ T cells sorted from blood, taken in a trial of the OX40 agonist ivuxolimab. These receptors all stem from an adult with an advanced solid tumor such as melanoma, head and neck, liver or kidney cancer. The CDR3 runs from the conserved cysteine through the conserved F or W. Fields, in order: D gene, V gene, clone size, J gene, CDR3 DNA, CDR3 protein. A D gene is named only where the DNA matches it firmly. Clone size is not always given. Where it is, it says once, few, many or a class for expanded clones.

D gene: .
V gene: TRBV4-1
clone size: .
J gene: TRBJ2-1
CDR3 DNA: TGCGCCAGCAGCCAAGAGTGGCCCCCAGCTAGCGTACTCTTC
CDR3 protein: CASSQEWPPASVLF

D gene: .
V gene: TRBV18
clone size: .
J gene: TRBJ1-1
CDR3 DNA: TGTGCCAGCTCACCACCTGGAACTGAAGCTTTCTTT
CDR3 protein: CASSPPGTEAFF

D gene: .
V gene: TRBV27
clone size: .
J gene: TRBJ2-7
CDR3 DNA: TGTGCCAGCAGTTTCCTAGGAGACAGGCGATACGAGCAGTACTTC
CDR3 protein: CASSFLGDRRYEQYF

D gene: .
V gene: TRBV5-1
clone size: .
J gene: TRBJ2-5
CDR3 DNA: TGCGCCAGCAGCTTGGGGACATACCGGGACACACAAGAGACCCAGTACTTC
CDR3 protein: CASSLGTYRDTQETQYF

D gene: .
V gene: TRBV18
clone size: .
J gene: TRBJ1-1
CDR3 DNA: TGTGCCAGCTCACCATGGTATCCGACGGCAGGAGGGGACACTGAAGCTTTCTTT
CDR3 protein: CASSPWYPTAGGDTEAFF

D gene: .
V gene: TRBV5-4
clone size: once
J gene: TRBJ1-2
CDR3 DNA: TGTGCCAGCAGCCAAGATTTGGCAGCAGTCTATGGCTACACCTTC
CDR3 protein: CASSQDLAAVYGYTF

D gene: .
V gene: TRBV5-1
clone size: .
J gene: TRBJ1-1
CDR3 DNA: TGCGCCAGCAGCCCTAAACAGGGTAGCACTGAAGCTTTCTTT
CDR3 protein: CASSPKQGSTEAFF

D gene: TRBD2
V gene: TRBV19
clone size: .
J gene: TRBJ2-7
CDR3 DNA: TGTGCCAGTAGTCTCCCGGCTAGCGGGAGGGACGAGCAGTACTTC
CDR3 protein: CASSLPASGRDEQYF

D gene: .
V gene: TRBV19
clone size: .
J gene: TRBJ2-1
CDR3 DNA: TGTGCCAGTAGTAAACGGGGTTACAATGAGCAGTTCTTC
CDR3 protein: CASSKRGYNEQFF

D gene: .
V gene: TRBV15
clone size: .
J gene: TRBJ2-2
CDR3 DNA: TGTGCCACCTCTCGTGATAGGGGGAGCCGGGCCGGGGAGCTGTTTTTT
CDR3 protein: CATSRDRGSRAGELFF

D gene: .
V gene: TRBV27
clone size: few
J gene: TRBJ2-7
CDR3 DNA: TGTGCCAGCGGGTGGGTGAGCTCCTACGAGCAGTACTTC
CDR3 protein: CASGWVSSYEQYF

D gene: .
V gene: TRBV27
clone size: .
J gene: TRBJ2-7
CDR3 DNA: TGTGCCAGCAGATCAGACTATTACGAGCAGTACTTC
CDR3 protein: CASRSDYYEQYF

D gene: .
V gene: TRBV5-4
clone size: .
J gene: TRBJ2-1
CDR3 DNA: TGTGCCAGCTCCCGGGACGCCGACTACAATGAGCAGTTCTTC
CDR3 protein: CASSRDADYNEQFF

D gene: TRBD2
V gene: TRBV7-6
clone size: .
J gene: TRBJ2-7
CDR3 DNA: TGTGCCAGCAGCCGGGGACTAGCGGGGATCAGCTCCTACGAGCAGTACTTC
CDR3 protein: CASSRGLAGISSYEQYF

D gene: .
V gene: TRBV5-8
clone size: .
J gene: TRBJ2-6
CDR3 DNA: TGTGCCAGCAGCCCTACAGGGTTCGGGGCCAACGTCCTGACTTTC
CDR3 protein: CASSPTGFGANVLTF

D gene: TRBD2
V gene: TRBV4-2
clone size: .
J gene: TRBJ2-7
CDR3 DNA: TGTGCCAGCAGCCAACCCGGGGGAGGGGCCTACGAGCAGTACTTC
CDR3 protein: CASSQPGGGAYEQYF

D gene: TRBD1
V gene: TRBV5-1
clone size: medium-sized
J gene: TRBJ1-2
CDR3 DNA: TGCGCCAGCAGCTTGGGGACAGGACCGTATGGCTACACCTTC
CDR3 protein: CASSLGTGPYGYTF

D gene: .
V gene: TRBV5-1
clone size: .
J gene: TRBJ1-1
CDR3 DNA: TGCGCCAGCAGCTTGGTACCCCGGGACCAAGGGGCTTTCTTT
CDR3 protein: CASSLVPRDQGAFF

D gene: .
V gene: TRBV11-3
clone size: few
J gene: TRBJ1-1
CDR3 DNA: TGTGCCAGCAGCACCAGGGGAGTGAACACTGAAGCTTTCTTT
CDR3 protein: CASSTRGVNTEAFF

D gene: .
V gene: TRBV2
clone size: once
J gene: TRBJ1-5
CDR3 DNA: TGTGCCAGCAGTGAGTCGAATAGCAATCAGCCCCAGCATTTT
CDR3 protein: CASSESNSNQPQHF

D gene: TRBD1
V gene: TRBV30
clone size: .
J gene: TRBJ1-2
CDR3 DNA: TGTGCCTGGAGTCCAGCGGGGGGGGACAGGGTCTATGGCTACACCTTC
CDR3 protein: CAWSPAGGDRVYGYTF

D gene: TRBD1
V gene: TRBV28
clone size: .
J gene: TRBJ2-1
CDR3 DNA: TGTGCCAGCTCGGGACAGGGATTCTACAATGAGCAGTTCTTC
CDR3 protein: CASSGQGFYNEQFF

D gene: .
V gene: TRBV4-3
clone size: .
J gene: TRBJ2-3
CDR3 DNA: TGCGCCAGCAGTAAAGATCTAGATACGCAGTATTTT
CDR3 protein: CASSKDLDTQYF

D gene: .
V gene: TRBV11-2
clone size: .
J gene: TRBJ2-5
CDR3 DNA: TGTGCCAGCAGTCCTCCGGGTTTCCAAGAGACCCAGTACTTC
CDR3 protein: CASSPPGFQETQYF

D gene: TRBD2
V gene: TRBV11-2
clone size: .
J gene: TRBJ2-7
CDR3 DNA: TGTGCCAGCAGCTTAACGGCGGGAGGGCCGTACGAGCAGTACTTC
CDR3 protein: CASSLTAGGPYEQYF

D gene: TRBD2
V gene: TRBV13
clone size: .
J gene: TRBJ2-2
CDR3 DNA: TGTGCCAGCAGCTCGGGATATGAAACGGGAGGACTCACCGGGGAGCTGTTTTTT
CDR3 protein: CASSSGYETGGLTGELFF

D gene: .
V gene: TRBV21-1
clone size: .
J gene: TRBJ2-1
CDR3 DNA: TGTGCCAGCGTAGAGACTAGCGGGGATACCTACAATGAGCAGTTCTTC
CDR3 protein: CASVETSGDTYNEQFF

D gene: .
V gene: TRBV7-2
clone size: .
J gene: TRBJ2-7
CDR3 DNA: TGTGCCAGCAGCCCACAGGTGATCTCCTACGAGCAGTACTTC
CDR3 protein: CASSPQVISYEQYF

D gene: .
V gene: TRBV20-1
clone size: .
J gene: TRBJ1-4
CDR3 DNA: TGCAGCGCTAGTTTCAATGAAAAACTGTTTTTT
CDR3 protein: CSASFNEKLFF

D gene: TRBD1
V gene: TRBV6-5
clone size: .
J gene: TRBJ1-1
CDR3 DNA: TGTGCCACCTCCCGCAGGGGGCACATGAACACTGAAGCTTTCTTT
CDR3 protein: CATSRRGHMNTEAFF

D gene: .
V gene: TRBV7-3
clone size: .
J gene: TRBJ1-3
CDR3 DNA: TGTGCCAGCAGCCCCAGACAGGCATCGGGAAACACCATATATTTT
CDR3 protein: CASSPRQASGNTIYF

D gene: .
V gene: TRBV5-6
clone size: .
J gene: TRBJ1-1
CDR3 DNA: TGTGCCAGCAGCTTGGCCAACGGTAACACTGAAGCTTTCTTT
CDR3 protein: CASSLANGNTEAFF

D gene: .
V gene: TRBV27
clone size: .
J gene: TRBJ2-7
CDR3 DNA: TGTGCCAGCCAAGGGTCCTCCTACGAGCAGTACTTC
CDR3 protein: CASQGSSYEQYF

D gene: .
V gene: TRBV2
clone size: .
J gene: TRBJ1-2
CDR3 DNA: TGTGCCAGCAGTGAGTTTCGGACAGCCTATGGCTACACCTTC
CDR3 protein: CASSEFRTAYGYTF

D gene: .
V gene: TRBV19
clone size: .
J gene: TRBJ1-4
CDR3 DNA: TGTGCCAGCGCGATGGACAGTAAGCATGAAAAACTGTTTTTT
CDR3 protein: CASAMDSKHEKLFF

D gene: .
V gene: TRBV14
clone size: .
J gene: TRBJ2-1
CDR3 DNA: TGTGCCAGCAGCCAAGCCTTCGACTCGTACAATGAGCAGTTCTTC
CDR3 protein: CASSQAFDSYNEQFF

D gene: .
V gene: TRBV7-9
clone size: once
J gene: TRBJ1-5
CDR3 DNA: TGTGCCAGCAGCTTCGGGGGGGGAGGCAATCAGCCCCAGCATTTT
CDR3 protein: CASSFGGGGNQPQHF

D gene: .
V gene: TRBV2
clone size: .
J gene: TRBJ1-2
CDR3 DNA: TGTGCCAGCAGTGAGGGGACATCTCTCTATGGCTACACCTTC
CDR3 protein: CASSEGTSLYGYTF

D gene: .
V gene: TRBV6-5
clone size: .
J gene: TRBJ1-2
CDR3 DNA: TGTGCCAGCAGTCCGGACATGGCCTATGGCTACACCTTC
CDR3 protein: CASSPDMAYGYTF

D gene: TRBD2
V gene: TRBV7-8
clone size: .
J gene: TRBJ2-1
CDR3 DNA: TGTGCCAGCAGCTTCCGAGGACTAGCGGGTTACAATGAGCAGTTCTTC
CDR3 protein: CASSFRGLAGYNEQFF

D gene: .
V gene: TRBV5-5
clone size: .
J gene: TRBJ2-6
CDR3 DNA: TGTGCCAGCAGGGGTTATGGGGCCAACGTCCTGACTTTC
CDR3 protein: CASRGYGANVLTF

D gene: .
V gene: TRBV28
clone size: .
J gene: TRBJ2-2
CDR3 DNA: TGTGCCAGCAGTTGGCAAATCAGGGCCTCGAACACCGGGGAGCTGTTTTTT
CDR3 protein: CASSWQIRASNTGELFF

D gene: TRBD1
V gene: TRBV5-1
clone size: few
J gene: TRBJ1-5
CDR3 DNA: TGCGCCAGCAGCTCAGGAGGGGGCTCTTCTCAGCCCCAGCATTTT
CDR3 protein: CASSSGGGSSQPQHF

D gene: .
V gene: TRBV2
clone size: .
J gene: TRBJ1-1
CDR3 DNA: TGTGCCAGCAGAATAACCGGGGGCACTGAAGCTTTCTTT
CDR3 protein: CASRITGGTEAFF

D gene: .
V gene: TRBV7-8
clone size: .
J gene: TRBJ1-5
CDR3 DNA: TGTGCCAGCAGCTTAGAGGGGATCCAGCATTTT
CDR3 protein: CASSLEGIQHF